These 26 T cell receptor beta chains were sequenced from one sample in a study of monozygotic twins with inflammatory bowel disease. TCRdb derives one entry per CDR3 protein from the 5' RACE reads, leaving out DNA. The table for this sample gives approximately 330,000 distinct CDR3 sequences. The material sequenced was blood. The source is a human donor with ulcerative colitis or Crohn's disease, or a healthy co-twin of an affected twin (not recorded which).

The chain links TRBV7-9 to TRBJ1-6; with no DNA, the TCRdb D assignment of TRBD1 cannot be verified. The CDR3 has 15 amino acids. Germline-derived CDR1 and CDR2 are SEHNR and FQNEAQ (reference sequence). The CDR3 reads CASSLRQGNNSPLHF.

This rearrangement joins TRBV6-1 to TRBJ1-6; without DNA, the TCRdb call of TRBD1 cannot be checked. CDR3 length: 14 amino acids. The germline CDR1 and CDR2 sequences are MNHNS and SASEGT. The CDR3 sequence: CASIRDRGFSPLHF.

CDR3 in amino acids: CASSYAGRDFYEQYF. The gene calls are TRBV6-2 or TRBV6-3 and TRBJ2-7; as DNA is missing, the TRBD2 call by TCRdb cannot be tested. There are 15 residues in the CDR3. Per germline, CDR1 MNHEY and CDR2 SVGEGT.

CDR3 sequence reads: CASSQDGLRASGPNCF. This chain connects TRBV3-1 to TRBJ2-1; TCRdb's D gene call, TRBD2, goes unchecked for lack of DNA. The CDR3 covers 16 residues. Germline CDR1 is LGHDT and CDR2 is YNNKEL (reference sequence).

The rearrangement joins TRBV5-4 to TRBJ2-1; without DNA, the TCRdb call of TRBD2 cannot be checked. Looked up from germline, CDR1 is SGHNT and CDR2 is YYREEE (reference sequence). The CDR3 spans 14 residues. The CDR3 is CASQSGGPYNEQFF.

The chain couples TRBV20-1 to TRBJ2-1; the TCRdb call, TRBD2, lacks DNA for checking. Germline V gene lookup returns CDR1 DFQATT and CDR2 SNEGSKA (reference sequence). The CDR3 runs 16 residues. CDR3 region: CSASPSGRAGYNEQFF.

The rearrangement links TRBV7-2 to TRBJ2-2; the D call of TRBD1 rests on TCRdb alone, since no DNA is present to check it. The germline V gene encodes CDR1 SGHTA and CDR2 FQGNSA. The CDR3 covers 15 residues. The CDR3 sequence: CASSSPVRGTGELFF.

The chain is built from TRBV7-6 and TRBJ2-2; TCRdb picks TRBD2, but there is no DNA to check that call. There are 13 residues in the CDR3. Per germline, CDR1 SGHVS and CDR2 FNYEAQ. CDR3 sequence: CASSSRVAGELFF.

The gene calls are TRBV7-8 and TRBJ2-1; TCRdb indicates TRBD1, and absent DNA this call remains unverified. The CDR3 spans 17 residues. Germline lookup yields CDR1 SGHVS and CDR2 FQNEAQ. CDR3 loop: CASSLLTGGTLGNEQFF.

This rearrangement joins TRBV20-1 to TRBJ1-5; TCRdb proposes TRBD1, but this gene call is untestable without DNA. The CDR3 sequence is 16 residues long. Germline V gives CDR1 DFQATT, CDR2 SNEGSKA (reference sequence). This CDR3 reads CSARDPVQGGNQPQHF.

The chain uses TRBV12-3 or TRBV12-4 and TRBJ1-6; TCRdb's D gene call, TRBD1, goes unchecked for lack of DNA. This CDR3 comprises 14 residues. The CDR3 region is CASSFSGSGSPLHF.

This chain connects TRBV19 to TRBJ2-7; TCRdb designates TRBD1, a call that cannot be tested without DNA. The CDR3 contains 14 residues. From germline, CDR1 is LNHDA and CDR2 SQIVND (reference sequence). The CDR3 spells CASSATGSPYEQYF.

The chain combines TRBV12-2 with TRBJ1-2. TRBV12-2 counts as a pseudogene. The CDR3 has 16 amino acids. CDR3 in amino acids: CASRLIRTGPQYGYTF.

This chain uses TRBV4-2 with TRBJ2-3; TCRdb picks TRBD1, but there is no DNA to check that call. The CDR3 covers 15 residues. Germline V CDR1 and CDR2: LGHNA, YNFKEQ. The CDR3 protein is CASSDGTISTDTQYF.

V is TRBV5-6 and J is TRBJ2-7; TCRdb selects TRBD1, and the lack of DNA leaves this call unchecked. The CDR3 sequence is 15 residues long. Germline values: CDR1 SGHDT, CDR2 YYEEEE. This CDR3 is CASRQSGVEAYEQYF.

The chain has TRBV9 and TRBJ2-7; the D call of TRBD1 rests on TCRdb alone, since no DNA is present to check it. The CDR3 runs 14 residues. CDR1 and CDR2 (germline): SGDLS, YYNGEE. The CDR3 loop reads CASSVGTGRYEQYF.

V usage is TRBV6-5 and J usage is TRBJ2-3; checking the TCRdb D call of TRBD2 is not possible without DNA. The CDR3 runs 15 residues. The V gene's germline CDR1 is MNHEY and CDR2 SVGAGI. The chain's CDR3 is CASSYSLAGTDTQYF.

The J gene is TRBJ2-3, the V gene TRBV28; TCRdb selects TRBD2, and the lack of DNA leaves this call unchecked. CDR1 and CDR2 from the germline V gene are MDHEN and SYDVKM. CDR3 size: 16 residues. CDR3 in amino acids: CASSLYSGGATDTQYF.

CDR3 sequence: CASGWGQPTPQYF. This chain joins TRBV12-5 and TRBJ2-7. Germline V gives CDR1 LGHNT, CDR2 FRNRAP. This CDR3 region has 13 residues.

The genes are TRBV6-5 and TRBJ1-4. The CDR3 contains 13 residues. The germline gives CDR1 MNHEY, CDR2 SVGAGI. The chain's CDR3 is CASSYISGEKLFF.

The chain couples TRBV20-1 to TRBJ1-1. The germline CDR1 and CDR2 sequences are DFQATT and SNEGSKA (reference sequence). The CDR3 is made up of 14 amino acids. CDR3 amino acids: CSARGEGWRTEAFF.

CDR3 sequence reads: CASSLLAGKTDTQYF. This chain connects TRBV7-2 to TRBJ2-3; the D call of TRBD2 rests on TCRdb alone, since no DNA is present to check it. CDR3 size: 15 residues. The germline V gene has CDR1 SGHTA and CDR2 FQGNSA.

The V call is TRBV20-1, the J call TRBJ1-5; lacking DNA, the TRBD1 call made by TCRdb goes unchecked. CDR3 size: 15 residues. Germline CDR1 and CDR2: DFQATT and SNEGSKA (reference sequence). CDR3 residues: CSARDRGLGNQPQHF.

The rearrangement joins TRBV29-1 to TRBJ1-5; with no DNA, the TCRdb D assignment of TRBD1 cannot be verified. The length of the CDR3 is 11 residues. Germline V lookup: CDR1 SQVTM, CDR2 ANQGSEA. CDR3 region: CSAGQDQPQHF.

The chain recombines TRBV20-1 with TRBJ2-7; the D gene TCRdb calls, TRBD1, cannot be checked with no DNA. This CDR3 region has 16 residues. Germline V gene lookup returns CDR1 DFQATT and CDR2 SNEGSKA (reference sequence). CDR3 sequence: CSGTQPRGTGFVEQYF.

The CDR3 region is CASSDSPGYEQYF. This chain uses TRBV6-4 with TRBJ2-7; TCRdb lists TRBD1, though no DNA is available to test this call. There are 13 residues in the CDR3. CDR1 and CDR2 (germline): MRHNA, SNTAGT.